This T cell receptor (beta chain) is drawn from a study of blood T cells in healthy people across ages. This clonotype was observed a handful of times. A J-beta primer mix and a sample-barcoded 5' primer were used in a second PCR of about 7 to 12 cycles. Each cDNA molecule, via a template-switch adaptor with 12 random nucleotides, was tagged. TCRdb used MiXCR to reprocess the 5' RACE reads, holding one entry per CDR3 protein. In the table there are over a million distinct CDR3 sequences, around 55% of which are singletons. Trimming pared 6 bases from V and 2 bases from J, leaving 7 bases between. This CDR3 spans 12 amino acids.

The TCR comes from a man aged 18-30 years in good health. The chain joins TRBV12-3 or TRBV12-4 to TRBJ1-1; D is uncertain. Sequenced sample: blood. CDR3 nucleotides: TGTGCCAGCAGACCAGATAACACTGAAGCTTTCTTT. As protein: CASRPDNTEAFF.